The rows below give T cell receptor beta chains drawn from one sample of a study of shared clonotypes between healthy human individuals. Assay used: immunoSEQ multiplex PCR; TCRdb lists only in-frame clones, some missing. The sample includes some 2,000,000 clones, roughly 95% of them seen just once. Sequenced: naive CD4+ T cells sorted from blood. These receptors originate from a man younger than 35 in good health. Each CDR3 is given without its conserved first and last residue. Expanded clones get a size class; other rows say once, few or many, or leave the size out.

CDR3aa: AISDYDGSYEQY; j_gene: TRBJ2-7; abundance: -; v_gene: TRBV10-3
CDR3aa: ASSPPTRHYEQY; j_gene: TRBJ2-7; abundance: -; v_gene: TRBV19
CDR3aa: ASSLVPNTGELF; j_gene: TRBJ2-2; abundance: -; v_gene: TRBV5-6
CDR3aa: ASSPRLGQINEKLF; j_gene: TRBJ1-4; abundance: -; v_gene: TRBV9
CDR3aa: ASSRGLAEIYEQY; j_gene: TRBJ2-7; abundance: -; v_gene: TRBV4-1
CDR3aa: ASSDERIGGTYEQY; j_gene: TRBJ2-7; abundance: -; v_gene: TRBV6-4
CDR3aa: ASSVLSVSPEQF; j_gene: TRBJ2-1; abundance: -; v_gene: TRBV9
CDR3aa: SVPPSRGLQETQY; j_gene: TRBJ2-5; abundance: -; v_gene: TRBV29-1
CDR3aa: ASGLAGDSGTSGYT; j_gene: TRBJ1-2; abundance: -; v_gene: TRBV12-5
CDR3aa: ASSPQFETLGTYDNEQF; j_gene: TRBJ2-1; abundance: -; v_gene: TRBV18
CDR3aa: ASSQRELGYT; j_gene: TRBJ1-2; abundance: -; v_gene: TRBV5-6
CDR3aa: AWSIRQGYNSPLH; j_gene: TRBJ1-6; abundance: -; v_gene: TRBV30
CDR3aa: ASSSTSGSGYEQY; j_gene: TRBJ2-7; abundance: -; v_gene: TRBV27
CDR3aa: ASSYPNTGTREQY; j_gene: TRBJ2-7; abundance: once; v_gene: TRBV6-6
CDR3aa: ASSLVGATDTQY; j_gene: TRBJ2-3; abundance: -; v_gene: TRBV5-1
CDR3aa: ASSQPADLREQY; j_gene: TRBJ2-7; abundance: -; v_gene: TRBV7-2
CDR3aa: ASSLAGDMPGGYT; j_gene: TRBJ1-2; abundance: -; v_gene: TRBV5-1
CDR3aa: ASSPGQGTGELF; j_gene: TRBJ2-2; abundance: -; v_gene: TRBV18
CDR3aa: ASSLARVAGGQVSSYNEQF; j_gene: TRBJ2-1; abundance: -; v_gene: TRBV7-8
CDR3aa: ASSLQGPAGDTQY; j_gene: TRBJ2-3; abundance: -; v_gene: TRBV11-3
CDR3aa: ASSPTGVSHEQY; j_gene: TRBJ2-7; abundance: -; v_gene: TRBV7-8
CDR3aa: AIRQPGLGEQY; j_gene: TRBJ2-7; abundance: -; v_gene: TRBV10-3
CDR3aa: ASSPSGESPLH; j_gene: TRBJ1-6; abundance: -; v_gene: TRBV18
CDR3aa: ASSIPTGDTEAF; j_gene: TRBJ1-1; abundance: -; v_gene: TRBV5-1
CDR3aa: ASSQDSGPNIQY; j_gene: TRBJ2-4; abundance: -; v_gene: TRBV4-2
CDR3aa: AISSGGTGEQY; j_gene: TRBJ2-7; abundance: -; v_gene: TRBV10-3
CDR3aa: ASSSGQGNYGYT; j_gene: TRBJ1-2; abundance: -; v_gene: TRBV7-9
CDR3aa: ASSLRTGGLSGYT; j_gene: TRBJ1-2; abundance: -; v_gene: TRBV27
CDR3aa: ASSDHGNSPLH; j_gene: TRBJ1-6; abundance: -; v_gene: TRBV19
CDR3aa: ASSYSGTASTEAF; j_gene: TRBJ1-1; abundance: -; v_gene: TRBV6-5
CDR3aa: ASKLDSHPVGYT; j_gene: TRBJ1-2; abundance: -; v_gene: TRBV2